Presented here are 15 T cell receptor beta chains from one specimen sequenced in a study of T cell repertoires in cytomegalovirus infection. TCRdb called the reads again in MiXCR, with one record for every CDR3 protein. The repertoire holds 150,000 to 200,000 distinct CDR3 sequences, with approximately 15% as singletons. The sequencing input was PBMCs. The receptor source for this set is a human donor in good health (CMV status not recorded). Some clones in this sample may be carry-over from other donors' samples.

The sample holds many counts of this clonotype. The chain joins TRBV7-2 to TRBJ1-5; 9 bases agree with TRBD1. The V gene end was trimmed by 4 bases and the J gene end by 4 bases; junction bases not matched to a gene: 5. Looked up from germline, CDR1 is SGHTA and CDR2 is FQGNSA. This CDR3 has 15 amino acids. The CDR3: CASSSDRGTNQPQHF. In nucleotides, the CDR3 is TGTGCCAGCAGCTCCGACAGGGGGACGAATCAGCCCCAGCATTTT.

This clonotype has a handful of counts. This chain uses TRBV18 with TRBJ1-1; D possibly corresponds to TRBD1 (6 bases). V lost 3 bases and J lost 4, with 15 bases in between. The CDR3 has 15 residues. Germline lookup yields CDR1 KGHSH and CDR2 LQKENI. CDR3 in amino acids: CASSPSIQGLTEAFF. In nucleotides, the CDR3 is TGTGCCAGCTCACCGTCAATACAGGGTCTCACTGAAGCTTTCTTT.

V is TRBV11-2 and J is TRBJ2-5, with D unresolved. There are 14 residues in the CDR3. With 0 bases removed from V and 2 bases from J, the gap between germline ends came to 7 bases. In germline, CDR1 is SGHAT, CDR2 FQNNGV. CDR3 sequence reads: CASSLEFGQETQYF. As DNA, the CDR3 is TGTGCCAGCAGCTTAGAGTTCGGACAAGAGACCCAGTACTTC.

This clonotype was observed at least ten times. The rearrangement links TRBV7-9 to TRBJ2-7; no definite D call. Germline V gives CDR1 SEHNR, CDR2 FQNEAQ (reference sequence). Deletions cut 4 bases from V and 5 bases from J, with 12 bases between. This CDR3 has 13 amino acids. The CDR3: CASSSPSAHEQYF. The CDR3 region has the DNA TGTGCCAGCAGCTCGCCCTCCGCCCACGAGCAGTACTTC.

This clonotype was seen a handful of times. J is TRBJ2-2 and V is TRBV6-2 or TRBV6-3; possibly TRBD2 for D (6 bases). The CDR3 contains 14 residues. Germline loops: CDR1 MNHEY, CDR2 SVGEGT. V was trimmed by 5 bases and J by 6 bases, leaving 13 bases between them. The chain's CDR3 is CASSRDLRAGELFF. CDR3 DNA sequence: TGTGCCAGCAGTCGGGACTTGCGGGCCGGGGAGCTGTTTTTT.

This clonotype occurred a few times. The rearrangement uses TRBV4-1 and TRBJ1-1, with D maybe TRBD1 (6 bases). Trimming left V 3 bases short and J 1 base short, with 15 bases between. This CDR3 is built from 16 residues. CDR1 is MGHRA, CDR2 YSYEKL, per germline. DNA for the CDR3: TGCGCCAGCAGCCACCTTCCGGGGGGGCGGAACACTGAAGCTTTCTTT. This gives the protein CASSHLPGGRNTEAFF.

At least ten counts were recorded for this clonotype. The chain uses TRBV7-2 and TRBJ1-1; unclear D gene. Germline CDR1 reads SGHTA; CDR2 reads FQGNSA. Trimming left V 3 bases short and J 2 bases short, with 10 bases between. CDR3 length: 14 amino acids. CDR3 nucleotides: TGTGCCAGCAGCTTGGGCGGGGATAACACTGAAGCTTTCTTT. It yields the protein CASSLGGDNTEAFF.

There are many counts of this clonotype. The chain joins TRBV7-2 to TRBJ2-2, with TRBD1 matching over 10 bases. The germline V gene has CDR1 SGHTA and CDR2 FQGNSA. V was clipped by 5 bases and J by 7 bases; unmatched bases: 10. There are 16 residues in the CDR3. CDR3 nucleotide sequence: TGTGCCAGCAGCACACAACTCGGACAGGGGGTCGGGGAGCTGTTTTTT. This gives the protein CASSTQLGQGVGELFF.

The table lists this clonotype with many counts. The rearrangement joins TRBV7-2 to TRBJ2-2; the match to TRBD1 covers 7 bases. There are 15 residues in the CDR3. V trimming: 5 bases; J trimming: 3 bases; junction bases outside the gene matches: 6. CDR1 and CDR2 (germline): SGHTA, FQGNSA. CDR3 sequence: CASSPDRIYTGELFF. The CDR3 nucleotides read TGTGCCAGCAGCCCGGACAGGATCTACACCGGGGAGCTGTTTTTT. The full variable domain, completed using reference TRBV7-2 and TRBJ2-2, is GAGVSQSPSNKVTEKGKDVELRCDPISGHTALYWYRQSLGQGLEFLIYFQGNSAPDKSGLPSDRFSAERTGGSVSTLTIQRTQQEDSAVYLCASSPDRIYTGELFFGEGSRLTVL.

This clonotype showed up just a few times. The chain uses TRBV7-3 and TRBJ1-2; 7 bases are shared with TRBD1. V was clipped by 1 base and J by 1 base; unmatched bases: 9. CDR1 SGHTA and CDR2 FQGTGA come from the germline V gene. The CDR3 extends over 17 amino acids. The CDR3 loop reads CASSLKGRGKYNYGYTF. For the CDR3, the DNA is TGTGCCAGCAGCTTAAAGGGCAGGGGGAAATATAACTATGGCTACACCTTC.

Ten or more counts support this clonotype. The chain uses TRBV7-2 and TRBJ1-5; the D gene is possibly TRBD1 (5 bases). Looked up from germline, CDR1 is SGHTA and CDR2 is FQGNSA. Trimming took 1 base from V and 0 from J, leaving 10 bases between them. The CDR3 totals 16 residues. CDR3 sequence (DNA): TGTGCCAGCAGCTTAGAACCAGGGTATAGCAATCAGCCCCAGCATTTT. Protein sequence: CASSLEPGYSNQPQHF.

For this clonotype: A read error may produce the germline difference seen at one junction end. The chain employs TRBV27 and TRBJ2-3, with D perhaps matching TRBD2 (5 bases). The CDR3 has 13 amino acids. The V gene's germline CDR1 is MNHEY and CDR2 SMNVEV (reference sequence). The CDR3 region has the DNA TGTGCCAACAGTTTATCGGGGACAGATACGCAGTATTTT. Amino acid sequence: CANSLSGTDTQYF.

In this sample, this clonotype turned up many times. The chain links TRBV6-1 to TRBJ2-7; possibly TRBD1 or TRBD2 for D (5 bases each). V lost 3 bases and J lost 2, with 14 bases in between. Germline CDR1 reads MNHNS; CDR2 reads SASEGT. The CDR3 is 15 amino acids. CDR3 loop: CASSEGPDGTYEQYF. For the CDR3, the DNA is TGTGCCAGCAGTGAGGGGCCTGACGGGACCTACGAGCAGTACTTC.

The chain combines TRBV12-3 or TRBV12-4 with TRBJ1-3; no clear D gene. The CDR3 runs to 16 residues. Trimming pared 1 base from V and 2 bases from J, leaving 12 bases between. The CDR3 loop reads CASSLVAGLTGNTIYF. The CDR3 DNA is TGTGCCAGCAGTTTAGTAGCCGGACTTACTGGAAACACCATATATTTT.

The chain combines TRBV12-3 or TRBV12-4 with TRBJ1-4; D might be TRBD1 (6 bases). Trimming shortened V by 5 bases and J by 8 bases, and 9 bases separated the two germline ends. The CDR3 contains 12 residues. CDR3 protein: CASSPQGEKLFF. In DNA form, the CDR3 reads TGTGCCAGCAGTCCCCAGGGGGAAAAACTGTTTTTT.